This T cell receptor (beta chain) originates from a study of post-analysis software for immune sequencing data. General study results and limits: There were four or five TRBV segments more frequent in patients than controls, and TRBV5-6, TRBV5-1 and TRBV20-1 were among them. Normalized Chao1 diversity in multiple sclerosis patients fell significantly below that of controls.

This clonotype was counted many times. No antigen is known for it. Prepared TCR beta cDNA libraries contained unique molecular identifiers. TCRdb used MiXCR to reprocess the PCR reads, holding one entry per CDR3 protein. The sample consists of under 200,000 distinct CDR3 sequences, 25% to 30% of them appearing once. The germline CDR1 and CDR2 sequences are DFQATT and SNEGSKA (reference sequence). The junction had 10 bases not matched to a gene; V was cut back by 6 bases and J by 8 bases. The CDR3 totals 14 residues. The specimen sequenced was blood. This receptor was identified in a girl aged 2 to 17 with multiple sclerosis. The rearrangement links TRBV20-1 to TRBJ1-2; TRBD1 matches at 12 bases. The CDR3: CSALMGQGAPGYTF. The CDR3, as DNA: TGCAGTGCCTTAATGGGACAGGGGGCGCCGGGCTACACCTTC.